These 14 T cell receptor beta chains came from one sample sequenced in a study of blood T cell repertoires in COVID-19. This table comes from immunoSEQ multiplex PCR, and its TCRdb copy is limited to in-frame clones, with some not included. The sample carries a few hundred thousand clones, around 80% recorded once. Sequencing was carried out using PBMCs or T cells enriched from blood (not recorded which). Every receptor here comes from a man aged 30 to 39 with acute COVID-19.

The genes are TRBV5-1 and TRBJ2-1; 8 bases align to TRBD2. Germline values: CDR1 SGHRS, CDR2 YFSETQ. V lost 1 base and J lost 5; bases outside the gene matches: 5. This CDR3 is 15 amino acids long. The CDR3 DNA sequence: TGCGCCAGCAGCTTGTCCGGCGGGGGGCACAATGAGCAGTTCTTC. This sequence encodes CASSLSGGGHNEQFF.

This sequence joins TRBV24-1 and TRBJ2-5, with a possible D match to TRBD2 (6 bases). CDR3 length equals 13 residues. With 5 bases removed from V and 4 bases from J, the gap between germline ends came to 10 bases. CDR1 and CDR2 (germline): KGHDR, SFDVKD. DNA of the CDR3: TGTGCCACCAGTGTGACCGGGGGAGAGACCCAGTACTTC. Translating gives CATSVTGGETQYF.

V usage is TRBV19 and J usage is TRBJ1-1, with D possibly matching TRBD1 (5 bases). The CDR3 sequence is 13 residues long. Between the trimmed V and J ends, which lost 9 bases and 4 bases, there was a span of 15 bases. Germline values: CDR1 LNHDA, CDR2 SQIVND (reference sequence). CDR3 bases: TGTGCCAGCCGGGGGTGGGACGCCACTGAAGCTTTCTTT. Translating gives CASRGWDATEAFF.

The chain joins TRBV6-1 to TRBJ1-2; perhaps TRBD1 as D (6 bases). V was trimmed by 3 bases and J by 1 base, leaving 12 bases between them. This CDR3 is 15 amino acids long. In germline, CDR1 is MNHNS, CDR2 SASEGT. CDR3 region: CASSEWEGHNYGYTF. The CDR3, as DNA: TGTGCCAGCAGTGAGTGGGAGGGACATAACTATGGCTACACCTTC.

CDR3 loop: CASSSQTGRGDQPQHF. The CDR3 nucleotides are TGTGCCAGCAGTTCCCAGACCGGCAGGGGCGATCAGCCCCAGCATTTT. This chain joins TRBV28 and TRBJ1-5; tentatively, D is TRBD1 (6 bases). The CDR3 covers 16 residues. Germline values: CDR1 MDHEN, CDR2 SYDVKM. Trimming took 4 bases from V and 5 from J, leaving 18 bases between them.

The rearrangement joins TRBV7-9 to TRBJ1-2; 8 bases agree with TRBD1. With 11 bases clipped from V and 3 bases from J, the junction kept 17 bases outside the gene matches. CDR1 and CDR2 from the germline V gene are SEHNR and FQNEAQ (reference sequence). This CDR3 is built from 16 residues. In DNA, the CDR3 is TGTGCCGGATACGGGACGGACAGGGTGAGCCACTATGGCTACACCTTC. It is translated as CAGYGTDRVSHYGYTF.

The gene calls are TRBV6-5 and TRBJ2-3; D gene unclear. V lost 2 bases, J lost 4 bases, and 10 bases lay in between. The length of the CDR3 is 14 residues. The germline V gene encodes CDR1 MNHEY and CDR2 SVGAGI. The CDR3 region is CASSYQPRSDTQYF. The DNA for the CDR3 is TGTGCCAGCAGTTACCAACCGCGGTCAGATACGCAGTATTTT.

The chain is built from TRBV5-4 and TRBJ1-4; D may be TRBD1 (6 bases). Germline lookup yields CDR1 SGHNT and CDR2 YYREEE (reference sequence). The CDR3 is 13 residues long. Trimming shortened V by 4 bases and J by 7 bases, and 11 bases separated the two germline ends. DNA of the CDR3: TGTGCCAGCAGCCCAGGGGCGTCTGAAAAACTGTTTTTT. It translates to CASSPGASEKLFF.

This chain connects TRBV3-1 (or the pseudogene TRBV3-2) to TRBJ2-7; TRBD1 agrees at 8 bases. V lost 4 bases and J lost 6; bases outside the gene matches: 5. The CDR3 sequence is 13 residues long. The germline gives CDR1 LGHDT, CDR2 YNNKEL (reference sequence). The chain's CDR3 is CASSPGGQGEQYV. The CDR3 nucleotides read TGTGCCAGCAGCCCCGGAGGACAGGGCGAGCAGTACGTC.

This clone occurred once. This rearrangement joins TRBV6-5 to TRBJ1-1; D is possibly TRBD1 (6 bases). This CDR3 has 13 residues. Germline lookup yields CDR1 MNHEY and CDR2 SVGAGI. Trimming left V 6 bases short and J 7 bases short, with 15 bases between. The CDR3 nucleotides are TGTGCCAGCAGGGGACCAGGGGTAGGTGAAGCTTTCTTT. It specifies CASRGPGVGEAFF.

The chain employs TRBV10-1 and TRBJ1-2; D perhaps matches TRBD1 (5 bases). The CDR3 loop spans 14 amino acids. V lost 2 bases to trimming and J lost 8 bases, with 15 bases between them. Looked up from germline, CDR1 is WNHNN and CDR2 is SYGVQD (reference sequence). The CDR3 loop reads CASSEGQGLSGYTF. The CDR3 DNA reads as TGCGCCAGCAGTGAGGGGCAGGGTCTAAGCGGCTACACCTTC.

This chain links TRBV5-8 with TRBJ2-5; tentative D call: TRBD2 (6 bases). Trimming took 4 bases from V and 4 from J, leaving 11 bases between them. Germline V gene sequence: CDR1 SGHTS, CDR2 YDEGEE. The CDR3 has 13 amino acids. The CDR3 bases are TGTGCCAGCAGCCTGCAGGGAGGAGAGACCCAGTACTTC. This gives the protein CASSLQGGETQYF.

This clone was observed a handful of times. This sample also contains other DNA sequences that code for the same CDR3. The V call is TRBV18, the J call TRBJ2-3; D remains ambiguous. Trimming cost V 3 bases and J 6 bases, with 7 bases left between them. Germline CDR1 is KGHSH and CDR2 is LQKENI. There are 12 residues in the CDR3. The CDR3 is CASSPLADTQYF. CDR3 coding DNA: TGTGCCAGCTCACCCCTTGCGGATACGCAGTATTTT.

This clone was counted once. The chain is built from TRBV30 and TRBJ1-2; 10 bases are shared with TRBD1. V was pared by 1 base and J by 5 bases, with 1 base of the junction left unmatched. This CDR3 spans 13 amino acids. The germline V gene encodes CDR1 GTSNPN and CDR2 SVGIG (reference sequence). CDR3 residues: CAWSAGQGYGYTF. DNA for the CDR3: TGTGCCTGGAGTGCGGGACAGGGGTATGGCTACACCTTC.